Sequencing of this TCR beta chain was carried out in a study of radiotherapy plus CTLA-4 blockade in lung cancer. Background on the study: Objective responses were seen in around 20% of patients, disease control in around 31%.

In the case of this clone: Mismatch with germline at one junction end may stem from a read error.

The CDR3 is 10 amino acids. Profiled with immunoSEQ multiplex PCR; TCRdb holds only in-frame clones, not every one. Among about 82,000 clones listed, more than 70% were seen once. The TCR sequence derives from a human donor with non-small cell lung cancer that progressed on radiotherapy plus ipilimumab. The sequences come from peripheral blood, collected from a patient treated with radiotherapy plus ipilimumab. The chain links TRBV5-7 to TRBJ1-5; 9 nucleotides line up with TRBD1. TRBV5-7 is assigned to the ORF class and has an uncertain function. CDR3 sequence (DNA): TGTGCCAGCAGCACAGGGACAGGGCTTTTT. This codes for CASSTGTGLF.